This paragraph reports one T cell receptor beta chain. The antigen it binds to is not known. The record has no base qualities; no much larger clone is one base away. V has 5 bases trimmed and J has 4 bases trimmed; junction bases matching no gene number 7. Reading from cysteine to phenylalanine, the CDR3 counts 15 amino acids. Only CDR3 DNA remains: 45 bases, in frame from the first base. According to the germline V gene (reference sequence), CDR1 reads SEHNR and CDR2 reads FQNEAQ. The source of the sample is a study of cytomegalovirus exposure and HLA in healthy donors (dated 2017 in TCRdb). Describing the broader study: An earlier analysis of 587 of the donors reported approximately 270 Gb of sequence data and some 120 million unique TCR beta sequences from 150 million to 200 million T cells. An early release that covered about 600 HLA-typed donors contained about 290 gigabases of sequencing data and tens of millions of unique TCR sequences. Of the roughly 420 genotyped donors, 65% to 90% were placed in the genetic ancestry cluster associated with self-reported Caucasian donors. The aim of the study was to test whether cataloging public T cell receptors could identify signatures of past pathogen exposure. The study profiled the T cell repertoires of approximately 700 subjects by immunosequencing and related them to cytomegalovirus serostatus. Along with the 666-subject first cohort, a separate validation cohort of over a hundred different subjects was used. The study combined high-throughput TCR immunosequencing, statistical association of individual TCRs with disease status, and machine learning to predict cytomegalovirus infection status. A later analysis re-analyzed previously published TCR beta repertoires from 650 to 800 donors and added high-resolution HLA genotyping to study TCR occurrence patterns. In the later analysis, no new phenotypic data were used to find candidate immune exposures; instead, reliance was placed on TCR beta sequences and their occurrence across donors. An earlier analysis of around 540 of the donors applied high-throughput TCR beta sequencing to assess whether each TCR beta V gene segment acted as functional or pseudogenic. Donor age, sex, ethnicity and CMV serostatus were compiled together with the repertoire data. A later genetic analysis used genome-wide SNP genotypes for about three fifths of the 666 donors, treating that subset as a discovery cohort. Every repertoire in the discovery cohort had been generated on one and the same sequencing platform. Class I and class II HLA loci were covered by the typing at four-digit resolution. Typing coverage differed by locus: A, B, C, DRB1 and DQB1 were typed in roughly 620-640 donors, DQA1 in 522, DPA1 in approximately 610, and DPB1 in just under 480. Four or five DR-DQ haplotypes were handled as single units for association and clustering, since linkage in the cohort was strong. Among roughly 400 genotyped donors of the cohort, an average of around 250,000 unique TCR beta nucleotide sequences was sequenced per donor, of which 15% to 20% were non-productive.

The cohort comprised fewer than 750 healthy bone marrow donors. Cohort members were all nominally healthy when sampled, although unrecorded immune exposures were likely present. The donor was CMV seronegative and belonged to the group of 350 to 400 seronegative cohort members. A peripheral blood sample was collected from each donor, and TCR beta sequencing was performed on peripheral blood mononuclear cells. The Qiagen DNeasy Blood Extraction Kit was used to extract genomic DNA from the blood cell samples. Results the study describes overall, beyond this receptor: Immune exposure information for the cohort was limited to CMV serostatus. Because HLA typing was unavailable for some donors at each locus, only the typed subset was used in association tests. Assigning TCR associations to individual alleles was difficult when HLA alleles, especially DR and DQ, strongly co-occurred. Roughly uniform sequencing depth across donors was assumed in presence/absence analyses, although this assumption may not hold. Some IMGT-functional V segments, including TRBV6-2 and TRBV6-3, could not be told apart with the 87-base-pair reads, so those segments were excluded. In a later analysis, HLA-associated TCR beta chains were found to be more clonally expanded and to have lower generation probabilities than equally common non-associated chains. Most TCR sequences were seen in very few donors, while some public TCRs were found in many individuals. V-gene and J-gene trimming of TCR beta chains was associated with a missense DCLRE1C variant in a later genetic analysis, and the association was replicated in an independent cohort. Cytomegalovirus status was reported to be diagnosed by the classifier with high specificity and sensitivity in both the original and validation cohorts. In an earlier analysis of 587 of the donors, most TCR beta V segments appeared in productive rearrangements about 87% or about 30% of the time, broadly matching IMGT annotations. Linkage disequilibrium might explain the correlated functional status among segregating V segments, but an unknown experimental factor could not be excluded. Because counts were too low, about 18 rarely observed V segments, including chromosome 9 orphons, were excluded from the earlier analysis of under 650 of the donors. At a false discovery rate of 0.05, a later analysis linked under 20,000 TCR beta sequences to specific HLA alleles. According to the authors, the approach could potentially be generalized to other disease states and immunological phenotypes. A later analysis reported that several top co-occurrence clusters appeared linked to parvovirus B19, influenza, CMV and Epstein-Barr virus. In vitro tests confirmed that a few of the cytomegalovirus-associated TCR beta chains recognize cytomegalovirus antigens. A further reported finding was that TCR beta sequences accurately predicted the HLA-A and HLA-B alleles for most subjects in the first cohort. Most CMV-associated TCR beta chains appeared to be HLA-restricted in a later analysis, and the HLA associations seemed to be driven largely by CMV exposure. In the study, approximately 160 TCR beta chains were listed as associated with cytomegalovirus. A group of highly shared sequence variants was considered likely to be a technical artifact of the sequencing pipeline. In a later analysis, the rate of TCR association differed among HLA loci, with DRB1 alleles having the most associated TCRs and HLA-C alleles having the fewest. In a later genetic analysis, fewer N-insertions in productive TCRs were reported among donors in an Asian-associated ancestry cluster than the 666-donor mean. This cohort had only TCR beta chains sequenced, and the lack of alpha or paired-chain data limited which features could be detected.

Library creation used the immunoSEQ multiplex PCR assay. A mixture of 60 forward primers for TCR Vbeta segments and 13 reverse primers for TCR Jbeta segments was used in the multiplex PCR. A multiplex PCR assay on genomic DNA amplified the CDR3 region of rearranged TCR beta genes. The amplified TCR beta libraries were sequenced on the Illumina HiSeq System as 87-base-pair reads. In the original analysis: A later analysis tallied around 80 million unique TCR beta chains across the 666 repertoires, and some 12 million of those chains were shared by two or more donors. Raw reads were error-corrected and collapsed into unique sequences with a nearest-neighbor algorithm that merged closely related sequences to remove PCR and sequencing errors. CDR3 sequences were aligned to IMGT reference sequences to assign V, D and J gene segments. For a sequence to be retained, at least a six-nucleotide match to both a V gene segment and a J gene segment was required. A rearrangement counted as productive if the CDR3 had no stop codons and remained in frame with V and J, and every other rearrangement counted as non-productive. CDR3 was defined by IMGT convention, running from the second conserved V-encoded cysteine to the conserved J-encoded phenylalanine. In an earlier analysis of more than 550 of the donors, sequences lacking an unambiguous match to a single V gene segment were excluded. An earlier analysis of about 590 of the donors classified V segments as functional when productive rearrangements were above 56.7% and as segregating when the standard deviation between donors was above 5%. To diagnose cytomegalovirus status from the catalog of TCR beta chain sequences, a statistical classification framework was built. A later analysis assigned V and J genes by comparing TCR nucleotide sequences with IMGT/GENE-DB human TR gene sequences. In a later analysis, CDR3 sequences and most-parsimonious VDJ recombination scenarios were assigned using the TCRdist pipeline. In a later analysis, each TCR beta chain was defined by its CDR3 amino acid sequence together with its V-gene family, and reads without a unique V-gene family were excluded. A later analysis removed over 500 highly shared, low-generation-probability nucleotide sequences to deal with suspected cross-contamination and a sequencing artifact. In a later analysis, a clonal expansion index was calculated for each public chain from normalized within-repertoire ranks of inferred template counts. Generation probabilities in a later analysis came from a VDJ recombination model fitted to out-of-frame rearrangements, and those results were checked against IGoR. Hypergeometric tests were used in a later analysis to score TCR-TCR, TCR-HLA and TCR-CMV co-occurrence, with a repertoire-size bias correction applied to the TCR pairs. A later analysis estimated false discovery rates by permuting HLA or CMV assignments 20 times. In a later analysis, co-occurring TCRs were grouped using DBSCAN, with TCRdist sequence similarity added in when clustering inside HLA-allele-positive subsets. Co-occurrence clustering excluded repertoires with fewer than 30,000 or more than 120,000 public chains, plus five with anomalous nucleotide sharing. This immuneACCESS table, as held by TCRdb, lists in-frame sequences with V and J called but not all clones. Of the missing ones, under half trace to an unresolved V gene in checked studies; the others have no known cause. The V and J calls and clone size are taken from that table; D and trimming were inferred from the DNA. The sample table records some 120,000 clones; roughly 80% of these occur just once. The top ten constitute about 3.5% of the sample.

The specimen was PBMCs. This TCR came from a man aged 30 to 39 in good health and CMV-seronegative. The rearranged chain carries TRBV7-9 and TRBJ2-7, with TRBD2 matching 11 junction bases. The CDR3 in this case is CASSPRGLAVYEQYF. The nucleotide sequence is given as TGTGCCAGCAGCCCCAGGGGACTAGCGGTTTACGAGCAGTACTTC.